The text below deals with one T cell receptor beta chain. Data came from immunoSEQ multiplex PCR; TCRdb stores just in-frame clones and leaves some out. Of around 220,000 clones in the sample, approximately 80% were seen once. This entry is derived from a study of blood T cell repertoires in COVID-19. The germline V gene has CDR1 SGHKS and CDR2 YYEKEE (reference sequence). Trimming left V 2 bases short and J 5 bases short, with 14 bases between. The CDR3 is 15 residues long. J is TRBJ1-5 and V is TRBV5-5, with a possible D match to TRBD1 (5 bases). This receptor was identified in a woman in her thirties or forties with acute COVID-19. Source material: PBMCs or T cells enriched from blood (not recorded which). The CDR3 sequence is CASSFLGHPDQPQHF. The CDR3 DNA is TGTGCCAGCAGCTTCCTCGGACACCCTGATCAGCCCCAGCATTTT.